This TCR beta chain was identified during a study of T cell changes during pregnancy in multiple sclerosis. Germline-derived CDR1 and CDR2 are MNHNS and SASEGT. V shed 4 bases, J shed 5 bases, and the junction held 6 bases outside the gene matches. The CDR3 length is 15 residues. Profiling relied on immunoSEQ multiplex PCR, and the TCRdb table lists in-frame clones only, not all of them. The sample has tens of thousands of clones, 91% seen once. The V gene is TRBV6-1, the J gene TRBJ2-1; TRBD2 agrees at 9 bases. The TCR comes from a female donor in good health, enrolled as a control in a pregnancy study. Sequenced here: CD4+ T cells from peripheral blood mononuclear cells, sampled in the second trimester of pregnancy. Here the CDR3 reads CASSAQASGNNEQFF. As DNA, the CDR3 is TGTGCCAGCAGTGCCCAGGCTAGCGGGAACAATGAGCAGTTCTTC.